The clone carrying this T cell receptor beta chain was counted ten times or more. This CDR3 region has 15 residues. V lost 0 bases, J lost 8 bases, and 14 bases lay in between. Germline-derived CDR1 and CDR2 are SGHRS and YFSETQ. These data belong to a study of human T cells and chemical hapten exposure. A single record per CDR3 protein comes from TCRdb applying MiXCR to the RACE reads. Of about 400,000 distinct CDR3 sequences listed, around 6% are singletons. Specified time point: patch test 2, 6 weeks after DPC sensitization. The treatment denotes: therapeutic diphenylcyclopropenone sensitization with weekly scalp DPC.

The sequence came from a woman aged 18 to 35 with alopecia areata. Some clones in this sample may be carry-over from other donors' samples. The chain uses TRBV5-1 and TRBJ1-4, with D possibly TRBD1 on 5 matching bases. Sequenced here: whole blood, sampled in connection with sensitization to the hapten diphenylcyclopropenone (DPC). CDR3: CASSLEGQGVEKLFF. Written as DNA, the CDR3 is TGCGCCAGCAGCTTGGAGGGTCAGGGAGTGGAAAAACTGTTTTTT.